This TCR beta chain appears in the sequencing data of a study of response to subunit inactivated influenza vaccine. Germline CDR1 and CDR2: SGHDT and YYEEEE. V was pared by 0 bases and J by 4 bases, with 11 bases between. The length of the CDR3 is 15 residues. Via MiXCR, TCRdb re-called the RT-PCR reads, giving one row per CDR3 protein. Found here are just under 550,000 distinct CDR3 sequences, around a quarter of them singletons; the top ten hold about 2.8%. This clonotype appeared a few times. In addition, the sample was reused for a study of T cells expressing NK-cell markers. As reported in that work: A 5'RACE template switching approach incorporating UMIs was used to make TCR beta cDNA. Repertoire data for TCR beta were derived from sorted T cells (CD3+CD56+NKG2C+, CD3+CD56+NKG2C- and CD3+CD56-NKG2C+). The study sequenced eight donors, seven HCMV-seropositive and one seronegative. The authors restricted sorting to alpha-beta TCR T cells with an anti-gamma-delta TCR antibody in several experiments. Whether expanded NKG2C-expressing T cell clones recognize HCMV is unknown.

The V gene is TRBV5-6, the J gene TRBJ2-1; no reliable D call. Source: CD4+ T cells sorted from PBMCs, taken 11 to 12 days after vaccination. The TCR sequence derives from a man aged 50-59 years who received an inactivated influenza vaccine. The CDR3 is CASSLERQSYNEQFF. CDR3 bases: TGTGCCAGCAGCTTGGAGAGGCAGAGTTACAATGAGCAGTTCTTC.